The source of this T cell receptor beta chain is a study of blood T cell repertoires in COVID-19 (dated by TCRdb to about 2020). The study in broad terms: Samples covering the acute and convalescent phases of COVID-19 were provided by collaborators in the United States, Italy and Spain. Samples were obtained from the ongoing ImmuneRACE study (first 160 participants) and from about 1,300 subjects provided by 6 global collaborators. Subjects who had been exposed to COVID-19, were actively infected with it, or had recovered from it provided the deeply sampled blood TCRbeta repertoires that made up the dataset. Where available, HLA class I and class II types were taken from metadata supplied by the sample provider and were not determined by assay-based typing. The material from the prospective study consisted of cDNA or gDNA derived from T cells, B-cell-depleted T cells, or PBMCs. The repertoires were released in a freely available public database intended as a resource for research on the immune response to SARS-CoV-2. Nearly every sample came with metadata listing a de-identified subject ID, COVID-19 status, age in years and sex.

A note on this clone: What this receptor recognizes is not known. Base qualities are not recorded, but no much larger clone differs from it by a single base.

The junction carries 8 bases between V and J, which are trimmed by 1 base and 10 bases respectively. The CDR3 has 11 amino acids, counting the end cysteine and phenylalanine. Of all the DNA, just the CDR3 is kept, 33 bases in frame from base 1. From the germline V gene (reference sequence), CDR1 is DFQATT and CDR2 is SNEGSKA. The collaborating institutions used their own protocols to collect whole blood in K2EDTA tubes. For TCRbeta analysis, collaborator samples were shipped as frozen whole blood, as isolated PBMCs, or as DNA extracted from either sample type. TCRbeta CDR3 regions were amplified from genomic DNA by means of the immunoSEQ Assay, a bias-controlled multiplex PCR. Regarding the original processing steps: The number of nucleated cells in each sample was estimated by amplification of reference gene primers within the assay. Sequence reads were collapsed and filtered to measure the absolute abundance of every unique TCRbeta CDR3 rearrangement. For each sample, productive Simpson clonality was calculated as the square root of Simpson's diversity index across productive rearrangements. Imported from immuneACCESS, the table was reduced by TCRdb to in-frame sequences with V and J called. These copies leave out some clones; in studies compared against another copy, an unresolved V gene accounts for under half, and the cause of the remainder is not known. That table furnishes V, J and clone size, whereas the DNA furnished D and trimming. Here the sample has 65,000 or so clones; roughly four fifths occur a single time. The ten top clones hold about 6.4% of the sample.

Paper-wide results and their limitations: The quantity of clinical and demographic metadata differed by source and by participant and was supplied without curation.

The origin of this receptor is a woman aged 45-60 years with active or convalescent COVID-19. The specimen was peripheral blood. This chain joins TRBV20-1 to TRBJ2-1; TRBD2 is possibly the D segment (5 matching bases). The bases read TGCAGTGCTAGAGCTCAGCGGGAGCAGTTCTTC. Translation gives CSARAQREQFF.